The next 21 T cell receptor beta chains were all read from a single sample in a study of T cells after posttransplantation cyclophosphamide. The repertoire was sequenced with immunoSEQ multiplex PCR; TCRdb's copy has only in-frame clones and lacks some. This table holds about 5,500 clones, roughly 98% found once. Sequenced material: memory CD4+ T cells sorted from PBMCs. The receptors were sampled from a man in his forties or fifties in good health, CMV-negative, and a related stem cell transplant donor.

CDR3 protein: CASSLRQGWETQYF. CDR3 DNA sequence: TGTGCCAGCAGTCTTCGACAGGGATGGGAGACCCAGTACTTC. The rearrangement links TRBV6-1 to TRBJ2-5; 7 nucleotides line up with TRBD1. Germline V gene sequence: CDR1 MNHNS, CDR2 SASEGT. There are 14 residues in the CDR3. The V gene end was trimmed by 5 bases and the J gene end by 5 bases; junction bases not matched to a gene: 8.

The chain uses TRBV5-6 and TRBJ1-1, with D possibly being TRBD1 (5 bases). This CDR3 region has 14 residues. Trimming stripped 3 bases from V and 2 bases from J, with 11 bases between. Germline-derived CDR1 and CDR2 are SGHDT and YYEEEE. CDR3 region: CASSYSGGNTEAFF. The CDR3 DNA reads as TGTGCCAGCAGCTACAGCGGGGGAAACACTGAAGCTTTCTTT.

Here the CDR3 DNA reads TGTGCCAGTAGAAACAGGGGTAGCAATCAGCCCCAGCATTTT. It codes for CASRNRGSNQPQHF. This chain connects TRBV19 to TRBJ1-5, with TRBD1 identical over 7 bases. V lost 6 bases to trimming and J lost 0 bases; unmatched junction nucleotides: 2. The CDR3 sequence is 14 residues long. Germline V gives CDR1 LNHDA, CDR2 SQIVND (reference sequence).

The sample holds one count of this clone. The rearrangement links TRBV7-3 to TRBJ1-6, with 8 bases aligning to TRBD1. The CDR3 loop spans 15 amino acids. V lost 3 bases and J lost 7; bases outside the gene matches: 5. The germline CDR1 and CDR2 sequences are SGHTA and FQGTGA. CDR3 loop: CASSLTGARNSPLHF. Here the CDR3 DNA reads TGTGCCAGCAGCTTGACAGGGGCCCGAAATTCACCCCTCCACTTT.

The rearrangement links TRBV27 to TRBJ2-3; TRBD2 is a possible D gene (6 bases). There are 15 residues in the CDR3. Trimming pared 6 bases from V and 1 base from J, leaving 14 bases between. The germline V gene has CDR1 MNHEY and CDR2 SMNVEV (reference sequence). The CDR3 region is CASSVEGRGTDTQYF. Written as DNA, the CDR3 is TGTGCCAGCAGCGTGGAGGGCCGAGGCACAGATACGCAGTATTTT.

The V call is TRBV6-1, the J call TRBJ2-5; TRBD1 matches at 7 bases. CDR3 length: 14 residues. Germline values: CDR1 MNHNS, CDR2 SASEGT. Unmatched junction bases numbered 5, after V lost 6 bases and J lost 1 base. The CDR3 spells CASRETGVQETQYF. The CDR3 nucleotides read TGTGCCAGCAGGGAAACAGGGGTCCAAGAGACCCAGTACTTC.

This chain connects TRBV18 to TRBJ2-1; 11 nucleotides line up with TRBD2. The CDR3 runs 16 residues. The J segment lost 6 bases and the V segment lost 6 bases, leaving 10 bases of the junction unmatched. CDR1 KGHSH and CDR2 LQKENI come from the germline V gene. This CDR3 reads CASSSTTSGSGNEQFF. The CDR3 DNA is TGTGCCAGCTCGTCGACTACTAGCGGGAGCGGCAATGAGCAGTTCTTC.

The rearrangement joins TRBV7-2 to TRBJ1-1, with 8 bases identical to TRBD1. From germline, CDR1 is SGHTA and CDR2 FQGNSA. The junction had 7 bases not matched to a gene; V was cut back by 5 bases and J by 5 bases. This CDR3 has 14 residues. The CDR3 loop reads CASSPTQGGTEAFF. The CDR3 coding sequence is TGTGCCAGCAGCCCAACACAGGGGGGAACTGAAGCTTTCTTT.

This chain joins TRBV13 and TRBJ2-7; weak D call: TRBD2 (6 bases). This CDR3 comprises 14 residues. CDR1 and CDR2 (germline): PRHDT, FYEKMQ (reference sequence). V was shortened by 5 bases and J by 2 bases, with 13 bases between the two germline ends. CDR3 residues: CASSLRDLTYEQYF. DNA of the CDR3: TGTGCCAGCAGCCTGCGGGACCTCACCTACGAGCAGTACTTC. The entire variable domain, with the rest obtained from reference TRBV13 and TRBJ2-7, is as follows: AAGVIQSPRHLIKEKRETATLKCYPIPRHDTVYWYQQGPGQDPQFLISFYEKMQSDKGSIPDRFSAQQFSDYHSELNMSSLELGDSALYFCASSLRDLTYEQYFGPGTRLTVT.

The chain employs TRBV7-8 and TRBJ2-2, with D perhaps TRBD2 (6 bases). The V gene lost 6 bases and the J gene lost 6 bases, with 11 bases spanning the gap. The CDR3 contains 13 residues. Germline assignment: CDR1 SGHVS and CDR2 FQNEAQ. The CDR3 nucleotides read TGTGCCAGCAGTGAAAGGGAGGCCGGGGAGCTGTTTTTT. Protein: CASSEREAGELFF.

The rearrangement uses TRBV7-2 and TRBJ2-1, with a possible D match to TRBD2 (6 bases). Trimming pared 2 bases from V and 16 bases from J, leaving 12 bases between. The V gene's germline CDR1 is SGHTA and CDR2 FQGNSA. The length of the CDR3 is 11 residues. The CDR3 nucleotides read TGTGCCAGCAGCTTAACTAGCCGGCATTTCTTC. Protein sequence: CASSLTSRHFF.

V is TRBV27 and J is TRBJ2-2; 8 bases are a match to TRBD1. The CDR3 is 16 residues long. Germline CDR1 MNHEY, CDR2 SMNVEV (reference sequence). Trimming removed 3 bases from V and 1 base from J; junction bases left unmatched: 4. The CDR3 sequence is CASSFYGTGNTGELFF. CDR3 nucleotides: TGTGCCAGCAGTTTCTATGGGACAGGGAACACCGGGGAGCTGTTTTTT.

The chain links TRBV6-5 to TRBJ2-7; no clear D gene. Trimming stripped 4 bases from V and 7 bases from J, with 8 bases between. The CDR3 totals 11 residues. Germline V gives CDR1 MNHEY, CDR2 SVGAGI. CDR3 region: CASSSPVEQYF. The CDR3 DNA sequence: TGTGCCAGCAGTTCTCCGGTGGAGCAGTACTTC.

The chain is built from TRBV6-1 and TRBJ2-1, with 7 bases fitting TRBD2. Germline loops: CDR1 MNHNS, CDR2 SASEGT. This CDR3 has 17 residues. J gave up 0 bases and V 3 bases, and 8 bases lay outside the gene matches. CDR3 protein: CASSEFSGLSSYNEQFF. The DNA for the CDR3 is TGTGCCAGCAGTGAGTTTAGCGGGCTAAGCTCCTACAATGAGCAGTTCTTC.

The V gene is TRBV5-6, the J gene TRBJ2-1, with D maybe TRBD1 (6 bases). The CDR3 sequence is 17 residues long. Deletions cut 4 bases from V and 5 bases from J, with 22 bases between. The germline V gene encodes CDR1 SGHDT and CDR2 YYEEEE. The CDR3 sequence is CASSPLLGAEGNNEQFF. The CDR3 nucleotides read TGTGCCAGCAGCCCCCTTCTGGGGGCCGAGGGAAACAATGAGCAGTTCTTC.

V gene TRBV28 combines with J gene TRBJ2-1, with 7 bases identical to TRBD2. Germline V gene sequence: CDR1 MDHEN, CDR2 SYDVKM. The CDR3 runs 14 residues. Trimming cost V 9 bases and J 2 bases; bases outside gene matches: 7. The DNA for the CDR3 is TGTGCCAGTGATAGGGCGGGAGCCTACAATGAGCAGTTCTTC. This gives the protein CASDRAGAYNEQFF. Combining the CDR3 with reference TRBV28 and TRBJ2-1 gives the whole variable domain DVKVTQSSRYLVKRTGEKVFLECVQDMDHENMFWYRQDPGLGLRLIYFSYDVKMKEKGDIPEGYSVSREKKERFSLILESASTNQTSMYLCASDRAGAYNEQFFGPGTRLTVL.

The V and J genes are TRBV6-1 and TRBJ1-1; TRBD1 is a possible D gene (6 bases). Germline CDR1 MNHNS, CDR2 SASEGT. This CDR3 spans 14 amino acids. Trimming took 2 bases from V and 5 from J, leaving 12 bases between them. In nucleotides, the CDR3 is TGTGCCAGCAGTGAACAGGGGATGGATACTGAAGCTTTCTTT. It encodes CASSEQGMDTEAFF.

This chain links TRBV5-1 with TRBJ2-3, with 9 bases matching TRBD2. Germline CDR1 is SGHRS and CDR2 is YFSETQ. Trimming took 3 bases from V and 4 from J; bases not matched to a gene: 9. There are 16 residues in the CDR3. This chain's CDR3 is CASSYGLAGRSDTQYF. CDR3 DNA: TGCGCCAGCAGCTACGGTCTAGCGGGAAGGTCAGATACGCAGTATTTT.

The rearrangement joins TRBV2 to TRBJ2-3; 9 bases fit TRBD2. CDR3 length equals 17 residues. V shed 1 base and J 2 bases; nucleotides not matched to a gene: 7. CDR1 and CDR2 from the germline V gene are SNHLY and FYNNEI. The CDR3 nucleotides read TGTGCCAGCAGTGAAGACGCGGGGGGGGGATACACAGATACGCAGTATTTT. This encodes CASSEDAGGGYTDTQYF.

The CDR3 spells CASSLDSRDSSYEQYF. The CDR3 DNA sequence: TGTGCCAGCAGCTTAGATAGTAGGGACAGTTCCTACGAGCAGTACTTC. This chain joins TRBV13 and TRBJ2-7; 7 bases map to TRBD1. V lost 1 base to trimming and J lost 1 base; unmatched junction nucleotides: 7. CDR3 length: 16 residues. Looked up from germline, CDR1 is PRHDT and CDR2 is FYEKMQ (reference sequence).

The chain couples TRBV10-3 to TRBJ2-2, with D possibly being TRBD2 (7 bases). The CDR3 is 16 amino acids. Trimming removed 6 bases from V and 0 bases from J, with 14 bases in between. CDR1 and CDR2 from the germline V gene are ENHRY and SYGVKD. The DNA of the CDR3 is TGTGCCATCAGGGGGGCGGGAGAAACGAACACCGGGGAGCTGTTTTTT. Amino acid sequence: CAIRGAGETNTGELFF.